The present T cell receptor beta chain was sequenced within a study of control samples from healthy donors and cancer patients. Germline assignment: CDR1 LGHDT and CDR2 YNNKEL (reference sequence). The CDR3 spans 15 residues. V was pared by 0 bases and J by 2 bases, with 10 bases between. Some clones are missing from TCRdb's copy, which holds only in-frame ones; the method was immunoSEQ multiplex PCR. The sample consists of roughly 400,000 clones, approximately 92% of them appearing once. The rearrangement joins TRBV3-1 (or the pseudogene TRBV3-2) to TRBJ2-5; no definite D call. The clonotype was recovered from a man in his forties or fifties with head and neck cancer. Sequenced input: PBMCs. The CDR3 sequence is CASSQDHPIQETQYF. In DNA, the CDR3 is TGTGCCAGCAGCCAAGATCATCCGATTCAAGAGACCCAGTACTTC.